Listed here are 10 T cell receptor beta chains from one sample, sequenced in a study of T-cell memory formation after mild COVID-19. TCRdb itself ran the 5' RACE reads through MiXCR, one entry per CDR3 protein. In the table there are a few hundred thousand distinct CDR3 sequences, 28% of which are singletons. The sample consisted of PBMCs or a T cell subset sorted from them (not recorded which). Receptors were obtained from an adult woman who had mild COVID-19 (a few samples of this study predate the infection). Cell type and time point are not known.

CDR3 loop: CASSLGGTVRNSPLHF. Here the CDR3 DNA reads TGTGCCAGCAGCTTAGGTGGGACAGTACGCAATTCACCCCTCCACTTT. The chain recombines TRBV7-9 with TRBJ1-6, with 7 bases identical to TRBD1. The CDR3 is made up of 16 amino acids. V gave up 1 base and J gave up 7 bases; unmatched junction bases: 7. Germline CDR1 and CDR2: SEHNR and FQNEAQ (reference sequence).

This clonotype was found a few times. The J gene is TRBJ2-7, the V gene TRBV4-2, with TRBD1 matching over 8 bases. V trimming: 0 bases; J trimming: 0 bases; junction bases outside the gene matches: 7. Germline CDR1 LGHNA, CDR2 YNFKEQ. The CDR3 covers 17 residues. This chain's CDR3 is CASSQDARDRRSYEQYF. The CDR3 nucleotides are TGTGCCAGCAGCCAAGATGCCCGGGACAGGCGCTCCTACGAGCAGTACTTC.

This clonotype has only a few counts. This sequence joins TRBV12-3 or TRBV12-4 and TRBJ2-1; 7 positions match TRBD2. The CDR3 consists of 19 residues. Trimming cost V 4 bases and J 0 bases; bases outside gene matches: 15. The CDR3, as DNA: TGTGCCAGCAGTTCCAACCGGCGGGGGTTAAGACGCTCCTACAATGAGCAGTTCTTC. Its translation: CASSSNRRGLRRSYNEQFF.

The genes are TRBV5-1 and TRBJ2-2; 7 bases agree with TRBD1. This CDR3 has 15 amino acids. CDR1 is SGHRS, CDR2 YFSETQ, per germline. Trimming cost V 3 bases and J 5 bases; bases outside gene matches: 7. The CDR3 DNA follows: TGCGCCAGCAGCTCCGACAGGGATGGGACCGGGGAGCTGTTTTTT. This codes for CASSSDRDGTGELFF.

V gene TRBV12-3 or TRBV12-4 combines with J gene TRBJ2-3; tentatively, D is TRBD2 (6 bases). CDR3 length equals 15 residues. V lost 1 base to trimming and J lost 1 base, with 9 bases between them. Here the CDR3 reads CASSLVTSGTDTQYF. The DNA for the CDR3 is TGTGCCAGCAGTTTAGTGACTAGTGGCACAGATACGCAGTATTTT.

This clonotype was found a few times. V gene TRBV10-3 combines with J gene TRBJ2-7, with 8 nucleotides matching TRBD2. CDR1 and CDR2 (germline): ENHRY, SYGVKD. V shed 7 bases and J 2 bases; nucleotides not matched to a gene: 4. The CDR3 is 13 amino acids. The CDR3 nucleotides are TGTGCCATCAAACGGGGGGGGCCCTACGAGCAGTACTTC. This sequence encodes CAIKRGGPYEQYF.

This clonotype was counted many times. This chain connects TRBV7-2 to TRBJ2-1; D is possibly TRBD2 (6 bases). This CDR3 region has 14 residues. CDR1 and CDR2 from the germline V gene are SGHTA and FQGNSA. Trimming pared 5 bases from V and 7 bases from J, leaving 15 bases between. CDR3 residues: CASSPPMGRNEQFF. The CDR3 bases are TGTGCCAGCAGCCCTCCCATGGGGAGGAATGAGCAGTTCTTC.

This sequence joins TRBV7-7 and TRBJ2-1; D might be TRBD2 (6 bases). V was trimmed by 4 bases and J by 7 bases, leaving 11 bases between them. Germline lookup yields CDR1 SSHAT and CDR2 FNYEAQ (reference sequence). The CDR3 contains 13 residues. CDR3 residues: CASSSIRGNEQFF. In nucleotides, the CDR3 is TGTGCCAGCAGCTCGATCCGGGGGAATGAGCAGTTCTTC.

This clonotype turned up a few times. The chain has TRBV3-1 and TRBJ2-5; D possibly uses TRBD1 or TRBD2 (5 bases each). Per germline, CDR1 LGHDT and CDR2 YNNKEL (reference sequence). V was clipped by 2 bases and J by 0 bases, with 7 bases between them. This CDR3 has 14 residues. Written as DNA, the CDR3 is TGTGCCAGCAGCCAACCGGGACACCAAGAGACCCAGTACTTC. Protein: CASSQPGHQETQYF.

J is TRBJ1-2 and V is TRBV6-5; possibly TRBD1 for D (5 bases). Germline lookup yields CDR1 MNHEY and CDR2 SVGAGI. The CDR3 has 13 residues. V shed 2 bases and J shed 8 bases, with 12 bases lying between them. CDR3 residues: CASSYGGAQGYTF. The CDR3 DNA reads as TGTGCCAGCAGTTACGGAGGGGCGCAGGGCTACACCTTC.